The present entry profiles one T cell receptor (beta chain) with its context. The sample is drawn from a study of blood T cells in healthy people across ages. A second roughly 6 to 11 cycle PCR used barcoded and J-beta primers. A single record per CDR3 protein comes from TCRdb applying MiXCR to the 5' RACE reads. The profile covers over 700,000 distinct CDR3 sequences, with less than 70% appearing a single time and about two fifths taken by the ten largest. The sequenced sample was blood. This TCR came from a man older than 75 in good health.

The CDR3 DNA sequence: TGTGCCAGCAGTTTAGTGGGCACGCAAGAGACCCAGTTCTTC. It encodes CASSLVGTQETQFF. The V gene is TRBV28, the J gene TRBJ2-5; the D is unclear. The J call is doubtful: the DNA matches TRBJ2-1 better. The CDR3 is made up of 14 amino acids. The germline CDR1 and CDR2 sequences are MDHEN and SYDVKM.